The 22 T cell receptor beta chains given below trace back to one sample, sequenced in a study of graft-versus-host responses after intestinal transplantation (dated by TCRdb to about 2021). The time point tag for this specimen amounts to: cells obtained before transplantation from donor or recipient. The library was prepared using the immunoSEQ multiplex PCR assay. Imported from immuneACCESS, the table was reduced by TCRdb to in-frame sequences with V and J called. These copies leave out some clones; in studies compared against another copy, an unresolved V gene accounts for under half, and the cause of the remainder is not known. The sample records about 120,000 clones, over 80% of which are singletons. The ten largest clones add up to about 0.11% of the sample. For these receptors, no antigen is known. The material sequenced was unstimulated CD4+ T cells sorted from spleen or lymph node cells, taken before intestinal transplant. The receptors originated from a human donor who received an intestinal transplant.

The gene calls are TRBV13 and TRBJ2-7; TRBD2 aligns across 11 bases. The ends lost 4 bases at V and 3 bases at J; junction bases unmatched: 2. In germline, CDR1 is PRHDT, CDR2 FYEKMQ (reference sequence). CDR3 length equals 14 residues. CDR3 in amino acids: CASSSGLAGYEQYF. Here the CDR3 DNA reads TGTGCCAGCAGCTCCGGACTAGCGGGCTACGAGCAGTACTTC.

V is TRBV5-1 and J is TRBJ1-4; 8 bases align to TRBD1. The CDR3 has 15 residues. V was clipped by 6 bases and J by 8 bases; unmatched bases: 12. Germline V gene sequence: CDR1 SGHRS, CDR2 YFSETQ. The CDR3 loop is CASKPGTGVGEKLFF. In nucleotides, the CDR3 is TGCGCCAGCAAGCCAGGGACAGGCGTTGGAGAAAAACTGTTTTTT.

The V call is TRBV11-1, the J call TRBJ2-1; a possible D gene is TRBD2 (6 bases). Trimming pared 6 bases from V and 2 bases from J, leaving 11 bases between. The CDR3 has 14 residues. From germline, CDR1 is SGHAT and CDR2 FQDESV (reference sequence). The CDR3 loop reads CASRRDATYNEQFF. CDR3 in DNA: TGTGCCAGCAGGCGGGACGCAACCTACAATGAGCAGTTCTTC.

This rearrangement joins TRBV28 to TRBJ2-4; D is unresolved. Trimming cost V 1 base and J 1 base, with 14 bases left between them. CDR3 size: 17 residues. From germline, CDR1 is MDHEN and CDR2 SYDVKM. CDR3 sequence (DNA): TGTGCCAGCAGTTTATCAGATCGGGTTAGGGCCAAAAACATTCAGTACTTC. It yields the protein CASSLSDRVRAKNIQYF.

This clone was observed once. The gene calls are TRBV27 and TRBJ1-5; 7 positions agree with TRBD1. The germline V gene has CDR1 MNHEY and CDR2 SMNVEV (reference sequence). V dropped 1 base and J dropped 0; count of bases not matched to a gene: 6. The CDR3 totals 17 residues. The CDR3 protein is CASSLYGDSYSNQPQHF. The CDR3 DNA follows: TGTGCCAGCAGTTTATATGGGGACAGCTATAGCAATCAGCCCCAGCATTTT.

This clone was seen just once. The chain has TRBV27 and TRBJ1-1; no clear D gene. Germline V CDR1 and CDR2: MNHEY, SMNVEV (reference sequence). The CDR3 loop spans 13 amino acids. With 1 base removed from V and 8 bases from J, the gap between germline ends came to 11 bases. The CDR3 loop reads CASSLYTPGEAFF. CDR3 bases: TGTGCCAGCAGTTTATATACTCCAGGAGAAGCTTTCTTT.

The chain links TRBV7-3 to TRBJ1-2; D is unresolved. Trimming stripped 6 bases from V and 4 bases from J, with 9 bases between. Germline V gene data show CDR1 as SGHTA and CDR2 as FQGTGA. The CDR3 sequence is 12 residues long. The CDR3: CASSEGPYGYTF. The CDR3 nucleotides are TGTGCCAGCAGTGAGGGTCCCTATGGCTACACCTTC. Looking up the rest from reference TRBV7-3 and TRBJ1-2 gives the full variable domain: GAGVSQTPSNKVTEKGKYVELRCDPISGHTALYWYRQSLGQGPEFLIYFQGTGAADDSGLPNDRFFAVRPEGSVSTLKIQRTERGDSAVYLCASSEGPYGYTFGSGTRLTVV.

This chain joins TRBV30 and TRBJ2-5, with 11 bases aligning to TRBD2. Germline trimming cut 4 bases from V and 0 bases from J; bases unmatched to any gene: 4. Germline V gene sequence: CDR1 GTSNPN, CDR2 SVGIG (reference sequence). This CDR3 comprises 15 residues. The CDR3 spells CAWKPGLADQETQYF. The CDR3 region has the DNA TGTGCCTGGAAACCGGGACTAGCGGACCAAGAGACCCAGTACTTC.

The V gene is TRBV6-6, the J gene TRBJ1-5, with 7 bases matching TRBD1. With 2 bases clipped from V and 7 bases from J, the junction kept 8 bases outside the gene matches. This CDR3 contains 15 residues. Germline CDR1 reads MNHNY; CDR2 reads SVGAGI (reference sequence). This CDR3 is CASSYLGQEGQPQHF. The CDR3 nucleotides are TGTGCCAGCAGTTACCTAGGACAGGAAGGGCAGCCCCAGCATTTT.

V usage is TRBV18 and J usage is TRBJ2-5; D not resolved. Trimming left V 3 bases short and J 1 base short, with 12 bases between. Germline CDR1 reads KGHSH; CDR2 reads LQKENI. The CDR3 has 15 amino acids. The CDR3 protein is CASSPLPSPQETQYF. The CDR3 nucleotides read TGTGCCAGCTCACCCCTACCATCCCCCCAAGAGACCCAGTACTTC. Full variable domain (rest looked up from reference TRBV18 and TRBJ2-5): NAGVMQNPRHLVRRRGQEARLRCSPMKGHSHVYWYRQLPEEGLKFMVYLQKENIIDESGMPKERFSAEFPKEGPSILRIQQVVRGDSAAYFCASSPLPSPQETQYFGPGTRLLVL.

The chain combines TRBV28 with TRBJ2-3; no clear D gene. Germline CDR1 and CDR2: MDHEN and SYDVKM. This CDR3 is built from 14 residues. The ends were cut back, 6 bases at V and 0 bases at J, with 10 bases in the middle. This chain's CDR3 is CASRGSWSTDTQYF. DNA for the CDR3: TGTGCCAGCAGGGGTTCCTGGAGCACAGATACGCAGTATTTT.

The chain is built from TRBV5-1 and TRBJ2-3; D unclear. CDR3 length: 14 amino acids. Germline CDR1 is SGHRS and CDR2 is YFSETQ. The V and J ends lost 4 bases and 0 bases respectively, with 9 bases between them. The CDR3 sequence: CASSPGPSTDTQYF. The CDR3 region has the DNA TGCGCCAGCAGCCCTGGACCAAGCACAGATACGCAGTATTTT.

This clone was observed a handful of times. V is TRBV19 and J is TRBJ1-5, with D possibly being TRBD1 (6 bases). Germline loops: CDR1 LNHDA, CDR2 SQIVND (reference sequence). V was clipped by 3 bases and J by 7 bases, with 13 bases between them. There are 14 residues in the CDR3. Written as DNA, the CDR3 is TGTGCCAGTAGTATCGGGCAGGGGTGGCAGCCCCAGCATTTT. Residues: CASSIGQGWQPQHF.

The chain carries TRBV27 and TRBJ1-5, with D uncertain. There are 12 residues in the CDR3. Trimming took off 6 bases at V and 6 bases at J, with 9 bases between the two ends. Germline loops: CDR1 MNHEY, CDR2 SMNVEV (reference sequence). CDR3 in amino acids: CASSPVGQPQHF. The CDR3 nucleotides are TGTGCCAGCAGCCCCGTAGGTCAGCCCCAGCATTTT.

The V gene is TRBV30, the J gene TRBJ1-2; D is undetermined. The germline V gene has CDR1 GTSNPN and CDR2 SVGIG (reference sequence). The V gene lost 5 bases and the J gene lost 5 bases, with 15 bases spanning the gap. The CDR3 extends over 13 amino acids. This CDR3 is CAWAQMRSYGYTF. CDR3 in DNA: TGTGCCTGGGCCCAAATGCGAAGTTATGGCTACACCTTC.

CDR3 DNA: TGTGCCATCAGTGCCGGGACTAGCGGGAGGGCCTCCTACGAGCAGTACTTC. Translated, it gives CAISAGTSGRASYEQYF. This chain links TRBV10-3 with TRBJ2-7, with 16 bases fitting TRBD2. Trimming cost V 4 bases and J 0 bases; bases outside gene matches: 3. CDR1 is ENHRY and CDR2 is SYGVKD in the germline V gene. CDR3 length: 17 amino acids.

This chain uses TRBV10-3 with TRBJ2-3, with unresolved D. Trimming pared 6 bases from V and 1 base from J, leaving 8 bases between. The germline V gene encodes CDR1 ENHRY and CDR2 SYGVKD. CDR3 length: 13 residues. The CDR3: CAIRLGGTDTQYF. The DNA for the CDR3 is TGTGCCATCAGGCTTGGGGGCACAGATACGCAGTATTTT.

The rearrangement joins TRBV6-6 to TRBJ2-7, with 7 bases identical to TRBD1. V lost 2 bases, J lost 0 bases, and 7 bases stayed unmatched. CDR3 length: 16 amino acids. CDR1 is MNHNY and CDR2 is SVGAGI in the germline V gene (reference sequence). The CDR3 DNA sequence: TGTGCCAGCAGTTACCCGGGACAGCAAAGCTCCTACGAGCAGTACTTC. Translation gives CASSYPGQQSSYEQYF.

The chain is built from TRBV9 and TRBJ2-7; possibly TRBD2 for D (6 bases). V lost 4 bases and J lost 3, with 20 bases in between. The CDR3 is made up of 16 amino acids. Germline V gene sequence: CDR1 SGDLS, CDR2 YYNGEE. CDR3 amino acids: CASSTGDSSRGYEQYF. CDR3 coding DNA: TGTGCCAGCAGCACGGGAGACAGTAGTCGGGGCTACGAGCAGTACTTC.

This chain links TRBV5-1 with TRBJ1-2; no reliable D call. This CDR3 contains 14 residues. Trimming pared 0 bases from V and 0 bases from J, leaving 6 bases between. Germline V lookup: CDR1 SGHRS, CDR2 YFSETQ. CDR3 DNA sequence: TGCGCCAGCAGCTTGGAAATCGCTAACTATGGCTACACCTTC. This sequence encodes CASSLEIANYGYTF.

The chain carries TRBV19 and TRBJ2-3; D might be TRBD2 (5 bases). V lost 0 bases and J 2 bases, leaving 9 bases between the germline ends. CDR3 size: 15 residues. Germline V CDR1 and CDR2: LNHDA, SQIVND (reference sequence). This CDR3 reads CASSIEAGVTDTQYF. The CDR3 DNA reads as TGTGCCAGTAGTATAGAGGCCGGGGTCACAGATACGCAGTATTTT.

V and J are TRBV30 and TRBJ2-1; TRBD2 matches 9 bases. Germline V gene sequence: CDR1 GTSNPN, CDR2 SVGIG (reference sequence). This CDR3 is built from 15 residues. V shed 2 bases and J 6 bases; nucleotides not matched to a gene: 8. The CDR3 sequence: CAWSRGLAPSNEQFF. DNA for the CDR3: TGTGCCTGGAGTAGGGGACTAGCACCCTCCAATGAGCAGTTCTTC.